Detailed here is one TCR beta chain. These data are taken from a study of blood T cell repertoires in COVID-19. Only in-frame clones appear in the TCRdb table, and some are missing; sequencing was by immunoSEQ multiplex PCR. This table has approximately 150,000 clones, about 85% appearing once. CDR1 and CDR2 from the germline V gene are LGHDT and YNNKEL (reference sequence). This CDR3 contains 15 residues. V lost 4 bases, J lost 7 bases, and 10 bases stayed unmatched. The sample was peripheral blood. This chain connects TRBV3-1 (or the pseudogene TRBV3-2) to TRBJ2-1; 7 nucleotides line up with TRBD1. The sequence derives from a woman in her sixties or seventies with active or convalescent COVID-19. CDR3 in amino acids: CASSRILLQGNEQFF. The CDR3, as DNA: TGTGCCAGCAGCCGCATCCTATTACAGGGGAATGAGCAGTTCTTC.